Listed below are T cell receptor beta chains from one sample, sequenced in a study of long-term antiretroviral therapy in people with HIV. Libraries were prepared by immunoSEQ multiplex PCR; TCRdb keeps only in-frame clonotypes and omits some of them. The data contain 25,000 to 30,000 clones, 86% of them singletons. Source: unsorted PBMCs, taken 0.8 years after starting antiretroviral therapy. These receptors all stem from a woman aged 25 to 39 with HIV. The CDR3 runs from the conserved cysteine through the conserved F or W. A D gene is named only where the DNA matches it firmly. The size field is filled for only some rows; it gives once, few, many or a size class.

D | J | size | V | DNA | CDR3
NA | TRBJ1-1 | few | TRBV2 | TGTGCCAGCATCCAGGGAGAGGGGAGAGCCGAAGCTTTCTTT | CASIQGEGRAEAFF
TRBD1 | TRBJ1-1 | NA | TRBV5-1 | TGCGCCAGCAGCCGAGGGACAGGGGAGAAGAACACTGAAGCTTTCTTT | CASSRGTGEKNTEAFF
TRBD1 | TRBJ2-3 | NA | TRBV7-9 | TGTGCCAGCAGCTTTTCGGGACAGGGTGCAGATACGCAGTATTTT | CASSFSGQGADTQYF
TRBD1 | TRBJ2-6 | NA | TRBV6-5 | TGTGCCAGCAGTTTACGACAGGGAACTGGGGCCAACGTCCTGACTTTC | CASSLRQGTGANVLTF
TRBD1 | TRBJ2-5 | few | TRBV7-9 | TGTGCCAGCAGCTTGGGGAACTGGGACAGACAAGAGACCCAGTACTTC | CASSLGNWDRQETQYF
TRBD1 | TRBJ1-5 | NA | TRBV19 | TGTGCCAGTAAGGGGATGGGACAGGGATACAATCAGCCCCAGCATTTT | CASKGMGQGYNQPQHF
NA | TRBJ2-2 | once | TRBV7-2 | TGTGCCAGCAGCTTTAGGTTAAATACCGGGGAGCTGTTTTTT | CASSFRLNTGELFF
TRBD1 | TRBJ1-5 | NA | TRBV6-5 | TGTGCCAGCAGTTACGACAGGGCTCAGCCCCAGCATTTT | CASSYDRAQPQHF
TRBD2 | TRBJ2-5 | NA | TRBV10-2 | TGCGCCAGCAGTGACCTAGCGGGGGCAGAGACCCAGTACTTC | CASSDLAGAETQYF
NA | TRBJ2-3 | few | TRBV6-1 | TGTGCCAGCAGTGGGGGGCCAGTTGATACGCAGTATTTT | CASSGGPVDTQYF
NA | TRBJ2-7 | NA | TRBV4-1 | TGCGCCAGCAGCCAAGATAAGGGGCCGGGGGCCTACGAGCAGTACTTC | CASSQDKGPGAYEQYF
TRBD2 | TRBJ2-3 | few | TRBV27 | TGTGCCAGCAACAGCGGGGGAGACACAGATACGCAGTATTTT | CASNSGGDTDTQYF
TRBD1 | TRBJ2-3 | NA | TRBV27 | TGTGCCAGCAGTTTAGGGGACAGGTCAGATACGCAGTATTTT | CASSLGDRSDTQYF
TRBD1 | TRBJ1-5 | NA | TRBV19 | TGTGCCAGTAGTATAGATCACTTACTACAGGGGGTTGGGGATCAGCCCCAGCATTTT | CASSIDHLLQGVGDQPQHF
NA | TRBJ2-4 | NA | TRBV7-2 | TGTGCCAGCCGACCTCCACTAGAAGCCAAAAACATTCAGTACTTC | CASRPPLEAKNIQYF